These T cell receptor beta chains were read from a single sample in a study of monozygotic twins with inflammatory bowel disease. From the 5' RACE reads, TCRdb lists one entry per CDR3 protein and no DNA. The sample has under 130,000 distinct CDR3 sequences. Sequenced input: blood. The source is a human donor with ulcerative colitis or Crohn's disease, or a healthy co-twin of an affected twin (not recorded which). Each CDR3 is given with its conserved first and last residue. The order of the fields is J gene, V gene, clone size, CDR3 protein. The size field is filled for only some rows; it gives once, few, many or a size class.

j_gene: TRBJ2-7; v_gene: TRBV29-1; abundance: -; CDR3aa: CSVGGGGPSEQYF
j_gene: TRBJ1-5; v_gene: TRBV19; abundance: -; CDR3aa: CASQDRGRARSQPQHF
j_gene: TRBJ2-5; v_gene: TRBV6-5; abundance: -; CDR3aa: CASSYDREETQYF
j_gene: TRBJ1-3; v_gene: TRBV20-1; abundance: -; CDR3aa: CSARDPRGAGNTIYF
j_gene: TRBJ2-2; v_gene: TRBV10-1; abundance: -; CDR3aa: CASSERASTGELFF
j_gene: TRBJ2-1; v_gene: TRBV5-1; abundance: -; CDR3aa: CASSQRTSGLPFF
j_gene: TRBJ2-2; v_gene: TRBV30; abundance: medium-sized; CDR3aa: CAWSERDTGELFF
j_gene: TRBJ2-7; v_gene: TRBV5-1; abundance: -; CDR3aa: CASSLRGQRGSYEQYF
j_gene: TRBJ2-7; v_gene: TRBV5-1; abundance: -; CDR3aa: CASSIGTGDEQYF
j_gene: TRBJ2-7; v_gene: TRBV6-5; abundance: -; CDR3aa: CASSAGFYEQYF
j_gene: TRBJ2-5; v_gene: TRBV11-2; abundance: -; CDR3aa: CASSAWTSGRVETQYF
j_gene: TRBJ2-7; v_gene: TRBV7-2; abundance: -; CDR3aa: CASSLGYTYYEQYF
j_gene: TRBJ1-2; v_gene: TRBV6-2/TRBV6-3; abundance: -; CDR3aa: CASTEFSATEGGYTF
j_gene: TRBJ2-2; v_gene: TRBV20-1; abundance: -; CDR3aa: CSARGADKLVGELFF
j_gene: TRBJ1-4; v_gene: TRBV20-1; abundance: -; CDR3aa: CSARIVRDEKLFF
j_gene: TRBJ2-7; v_gene: TRBV21-1; abundance: -; CDR3aa: CASRDRGMYEQYF
j_gene: TRBJ2-3; v_gene: TRBV5-1; abundance: -; CDR3aa: CASSLENTQYF
j_gene: TRBJ2-5; v_gene: TRBV12-3/TRBV12-4; abundance: -; CDR3aa: CASSKGGQDRETQYF
j_gene: TRBJ1-3; v_gene: TRBV7-2; abundance: -; CDR3aa: CASSPLHFSGNTIYF
j_gene: TRBJ2-6; v_gene: TRBV20-1; abundance: -; CDR3aa: CSARMVRSGANVLTF
j_gene: TRBJ1-3; v_gene: TRBV4-3; abundance: -; CDR3aa: CASSQDNSRNTIYF
j_gene: TRBJ2-5; v_gene: TRBV18; abundance: -; CDR3aa: CASSPFSRAETQYF
j_gene: TRBJ2-2; v_gene: TRBV5-1; abundance: -; CDR3aa: CASSQADNTGELFF
j_gene: TRBJ2-7; v_gene: TRBV10-3; abundance: -; CDR3aa: CAISELAGVREQYF
j_gene: TRBJ1-5; v_gene: TRBV4-3; abundance: -; CDR3aa: CASSQVIIQGTSNQPQHF
j_gene: TRBJ2-5; v_gene: TRBV11-2; abundance: -; CDR3aa: CASSPALAGGGGETQYF
j_gene: TRBJ2-1; v_gene: TRBV15; abundance: -; CDR3aa: CATSRRIGQGATYNEQFF
j_gene: TRBJ2-7; v_gene: TRBV20-1; abundance: -; CDR3aa: CSAPSPGTGGAPHSDEQYF
j_gene: TRBJ2-7; v_gene: TRBV5-1; abundance: -; CDR3aa: CASSLAGTGGVEQYF
j_gene: TRBJ2-2; v_gene: TRBV20-1; abundance: -; CDR3aa: CSARDLRTGNTGELFF
j_gene: TRBJ2-3; v_gene: TRBV7-9; abundance: -; CDR3aa: CASSLGSLASTDTQYF
j_gene: TRBJ2-5; v_gene: TRBV14; abundance: -; CDR3aa: CASSQGLNHQETQYF
j_gene: TRBJ2-1; v_gene: TRBV24-1; abundance: -; CDR3aa: CATSDLTSGNEQFF
j_gene: TRBJ2-2; v_gene: TRBV7-9; abundance: -; CDR3aa: CASNLRGGTGELFF
j_gene: TRBJ1-4; v_gene: TRBV5-1; abundance: -; CDR3aa: CASSTVVGKLFF
j_gene: TRBJ1-6; v_gene: TRBV20-1; abundance: -; CDR3aa: CSASRTHSNSPLHF
j_gene: TRBJ1-1; v_gene: TRBV18; abundance: -; CDR3aa: CASSAAGSTEAFF
j_gene: TRBJ2-5; v_gene: TRBV9; abundance: -; CDR3aa: CASSVAGGYQETQYF
j_gene: TRBJ1-2; v_gene: TRBV3-1; abundance: -; CDR3aa: CASSQDRGFYGYTF
j_gene: TRBJ2-4; v_gene: TRBV4-3; abundance: -; CDR3aa: CASSRIAGVGDIQYF
j_gene: TRBJ2-1; v_gene: TRBV5-1; abundance: -; CDR3aa: CASSRTGTSGATPRLF